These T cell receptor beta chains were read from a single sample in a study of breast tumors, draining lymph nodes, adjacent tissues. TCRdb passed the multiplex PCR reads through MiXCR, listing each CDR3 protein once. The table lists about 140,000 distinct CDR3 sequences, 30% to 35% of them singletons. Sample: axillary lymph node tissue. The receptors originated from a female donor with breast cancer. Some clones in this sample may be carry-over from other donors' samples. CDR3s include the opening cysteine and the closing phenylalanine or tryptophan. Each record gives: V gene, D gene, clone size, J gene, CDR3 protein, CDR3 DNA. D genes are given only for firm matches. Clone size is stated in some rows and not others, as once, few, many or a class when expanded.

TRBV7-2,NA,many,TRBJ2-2,CASSLVLGVGELFF,TGTGCCAGCAGCTTAGTGTTAGGGGTCGGGGAGCTGTTTTTT
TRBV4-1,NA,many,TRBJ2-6,CASSQIQGSGANVLTF,TGCGCCAGCAGTCAGATACAGGGTTCTGGGGCCAACGTCCTGACTTTC
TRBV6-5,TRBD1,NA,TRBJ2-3,CASSYGRGSTDTQYF,TGTGCCAGCAGTTACGGCAGGGGGAGCACAGATACGCAGTATTTT
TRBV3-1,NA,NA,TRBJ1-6,CAGSQQVNSPLHF,TGCGCCGGCAGCCAACAAGTAAATTCACCCCTCCACTTT
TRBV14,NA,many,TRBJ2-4,CASSHAGAGGVQSF,TGTGCCAGCAGCCATGCGGGGGCCGGCGGCGTTCAGTCCTTC
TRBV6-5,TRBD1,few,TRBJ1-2,CASRRNRGSGYTF,TGTGCCAGCAGGCGGAACAGGGGTAGCGGCTACACCTTC
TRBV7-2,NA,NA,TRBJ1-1,CASSLPRRGAFF,TGTGCCAGCAGCTTACCCAGGAGGGGGGCTTTCTTT
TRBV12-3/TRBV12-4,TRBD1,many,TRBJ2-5,CASRDRGRKTQYF,TGTGCCAGCAGGGACAGGGGGCGGAAGACCCAGTACTTC
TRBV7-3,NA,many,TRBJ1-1,CASSKTVGRRVEDTEAFF,TGTGCCAGCAGCAAAACTGTGGGCCGCAGGGTGGAGGACACTGAAGCTTTCTTT
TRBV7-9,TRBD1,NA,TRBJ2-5,CASSVRQGETQYF,TGTGCCAGCAGCGTTCGACAGGGAGAGACCCAGTACTTC
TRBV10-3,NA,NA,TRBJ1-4,CAISPRDIVEKLFF,TGTGCCATCAGTCCCCGGGACATTGTGGAAAAACTGTTTTTT
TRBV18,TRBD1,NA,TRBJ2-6,CASSRTTRQGAYVLTF,TGTGCCAGCTCCCGAACAACGAGACAGGGGGCCTACGTCCTGACTTTC
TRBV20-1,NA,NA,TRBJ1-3,CSGTAANYGYTIYF,TGCAGTGGTACCGCGGCTAACTATGGCTACACCATATATTTT
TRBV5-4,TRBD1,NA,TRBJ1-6,CASRGAGGNSPLHF,TGTGCCAGCAGGGGAGCAGGGGGGAATTCACCCCTCCACTTT
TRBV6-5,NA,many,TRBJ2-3,CASRATRGTDTQYF,TGTGCCAGCAGAGCTACCCGGGGGACAGATACGCAGTATTTT
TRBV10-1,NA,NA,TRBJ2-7,CASSGGGTEQYF,TGCGCCAGCAGTGGTGGAGGGACCGAGCAGTACTTC
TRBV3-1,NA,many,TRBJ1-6,CASSQEGGYNSPLHF,TGTGCCAGCAGCCAAGAGGGAGGGTATAATTCACCCCTCCACTTT
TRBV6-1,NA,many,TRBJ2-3,CASTERRAGTDTQYF,TGTGCCAGCACCGAACGGCGGGCGGGCACAGATACGCAGTATTTT
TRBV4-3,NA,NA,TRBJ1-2,CVGGQGLTYTF,TGCGTCGGGGGGCAGGGGCTGACCTACACCTTC
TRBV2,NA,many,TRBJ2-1,CASSLTGYNEQFF,TGTGCCAGCAGCCTGACTGGCTACAATGAGCAGTTCTTC
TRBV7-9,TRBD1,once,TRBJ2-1,CASSSTGTGIDEQFF,TGTGCCAGCAGCTCTACCGGGACAGGGATAGATGAGCAGTTCTTC
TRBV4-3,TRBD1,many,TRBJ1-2,CASSQALPGTGGGWSGYTF,TGCGCCAGCAGCCAAGCCCTTCCGGGGACAGGGGGTGGCTGGAGTGGCTACACCTTC
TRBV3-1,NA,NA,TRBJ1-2,CASSPVTADGYTF,TGTGCCAGCAGCCCAGTCACGGCGGATGGCTACACCTTC
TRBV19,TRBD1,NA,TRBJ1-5,CASSISEGQRIPPQHF,TGTGCCAGTAGTATATCGGAGGGACAGCGAATACCGCCCCAGCATTTT
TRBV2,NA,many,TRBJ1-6,CASSDRENSPLHF,TGTGCCAGCAGTGACAGGGAAAATTCACCCCTCCACTTT
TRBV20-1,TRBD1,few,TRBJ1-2,CSASQTGGNGYTF,TGCAGTGCTAGTCAGACAGGGGGAAATGGCTACACCTTC
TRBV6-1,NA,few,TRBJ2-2,CASSETGIPRTGELFF,TGTGCCAGCAGCGAAACCGGGATCCCTCGCACCGGGGAGCTGTTTTTT
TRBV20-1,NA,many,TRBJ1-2,CSARDDGQKVTHGYTF,TGCAGTGCTAGAGATGACGGCCAAAAGGTTACCCATGGCTACACCTTC
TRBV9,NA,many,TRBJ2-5,CASSVGGQETQYF,TGTGCCAGCAGCGTCGGAGGGCAAGAGACCCAGTACTTC